This entry lists 10 T cell receptor beta chains sequenced from one sample in a study of response to subunit inactivated influenza vaccine. In TCRdb, the RT-PCR reads were re-called with MiXCR into one record per CDR3 protein. The sample holds under 950,000 distinct CDR3 sequences, around 21% seen once. Sequencing was performed on PBMCs from blood, taken roughly 5 days after vaccination. The source is a man aged 50 to 60 who received an inactivated influenza vaccine.

The CDR3 loop reads CASKRTENTEAFF. The CDR3 DNA sequence: TGCGCCAGCAAGAGGACGGAGAACACTGAAGCTTTCTTT. The chain uses TRBV10-1 and TRBJ1-1, with no clear D. From germline, CDR1 is WNHNN and CDR2 SYGVQD (reference sequence). The CDR3 sequence is 13 residues long. The germline V and J ends were trimmed by 7 bases and 1 base, with 10 bases remaining between them.

The chain links TRBV29-1 to TRBJ1-2, with 7 bases fitting TRBD1. The CDR3 has 14 amino acids. Per germline, CDR1 SQVTM and CDR2 ANQGSEA. V dropped 3 bases and J dropped 2; count of bases not matched to a gene: 6. The CDR3 DNA reads as TGCAGCGTTGACAACAGGGGCCTAAACTATGGCTACACCTTC. This gives the protein CSVDNRGLNYGYTF.

The chain uses TRBV7-2 and TRBJ2-3, with D unclear. The V gene lost 5 bases and the J gene lost 4 bases, with 19 bases spanning the gap. In germline, CDR1 is SGHTA, CDR2 FQGNSA. The CDR3 is made up of 16 amino acids. The CDR3 loop reads CASSPDMIRSADTQYF. The CDR3 DNA is TGTGCCAGCAGCCCTGACATGATTAGGTCCGCAGATACGCAGTATTTT.

As DNA, the CDR3 is TGTGCCATCAGGAGGACAGGGGTGGAGACTGAAGCTTTCTTT. Translating gives CAIRRTGVETEAFF. V usage is TRBV10-3 and J usage is TRBJ1-1; 9 bases align to TRBD1. Trimming cost V 6 bases and J 5 bases; bases outside gene matches: 7. CDR1 and CDR2 from the germline V gene are ENHRY and SYGVKD. The CDR3 covers 14 residues.

This clonotype was detected a few times. The V and J genes are TRBV15 and TRBJ1-4; TRBD1 aligns across 9 bases. Germline-derived CDR1 and CDR2 are LNHNV and YYDKDF (reference sequence). The V gene end was trimmed by 6 bases and the J gene end by 8 bases; junction bases not matched to a gene: 7. CDR3 length equals 14 residues. The CDR3 sequence is CATSMGQGGEKLFF. In DNA form, the CDR3 reads TGTGCCACCAGTATGGGACAGGGCGGGGAAAAACTGTTTTTT. Supplemented by reference TRBV15 and TRBJ1-4, the full variable domain reads DAMVIQNPRYQVTQFGKPVTLSCSQTLNHNVMYWYQQKSSQAPKLLFHYYDKDFNNEADTPDNFQSRRPNTSFCFLDIRSPGLGDTAMYLCATSMGQGGEKLFFGSGTQLSVL.

This clonotype was seen more than once but under ten times. This sequence joins TRBV20-1 and TRBJ2-5; 7 bases agree with TRBD2. CDR3 size: 13 residues. The V and J ends lost 0 bases and 5 bases, in that order; junction bases with no gene match: 3. Looked up from germline, CDR1 is DFQATT and CDR2 is SNEGSKA (reference sequence). In DNA, the CDR3 is TGCAGTGCTAGAGATGCAGCGGGGGAGACCCAGTACTTC. Translating it yields CSARDAAGETQYF.

A few counts support this clonotype. This chain uses TRBV4-2 with TRBJ2-1; D is possibly TRBD2 (5 bases). Germline V gives CDR1 LGHNA, CDR2 YNFKEQ. V dropped 1 base and J dropped 0 bases, with 13 bases sitting between them. The CDR3 loop spans 17 amino acids. The CDR3 loop is CASSQVRRRNSYNEQFF. CDR3 in DNA: TGTGCCAGCAGCCAAGTGAGGAGGCGGAACTCCTACAATGAGCAGTTCTTC.

The V gene is TRBV10-3, the J gene TRBJ2-4; D remains unclear. Between the trimmed V and J ends, which lost 4 bases and 9 bases, there was a span of 10 bases. The CDR3 is 12 residues long. Germline CDR1 reads ENHRY; CDR2 reads SYGVKD. CDR3 amino acids: CAISGGGGIQYF. The CDR3 DNA sequence: TGTGCCATCAGTGGAGGCGGCGGCATTCAGTACTTC.

V gene TRBV7-9 combines with J gene TRBJ2-1, with D maybe TRBD2 (5 bases). Germline CDR1 SEHNR, CDR2 FQNEAQ (reference sequence). This CDR3 is 16 amino acids long. Trimming took 5 bases from V and 1 from J, leaving 15 bases between them. The CDR3 protein is CASSPDWRGSYNEQFF. The CDR3 bases are TGTGCCAGCAGCCCAGACTGGAGAGGGTCCTACAATGAGCAGTTCTTC.

This clonotype was picked up many times. The CDR3 spells CASSQGGEQFF. The CDR3 coding sequence is TGTGCCAGCAGCCAAGGCGGAGAGCAGTTCTTC. The chain recombines TRBV12-3 or TRBV12-4 with TRBJ2-1; D is ambiguous. With 6 bases removed from V and 10 bases from J, the gap between germline ends came to 10 bases. The CDR3 runs 11 residues.